This T cell receptor beta chain was sequenced for a study of cytomegalovirus exposure and HLA in healthy donors. Overall study: The approximately 120 validation repertoires used the same platform as the roughly 670 first-cohort repertoires, a later analysis reported.

Per the germline V gene, CDR1 is MDHEN and CDR2 is SYDVKM. This CDR3 comprises 15 residues. Trimming cost V 2 bases and J 6 bases; bases outside gene matches: 6. Points on this clone: The antigen remains unidentified.

Assay used: immunoSEQ multiplex PCR; TCRdb lists only in-frame clones, some missing. The table has 65,000 to 90,000 clones, around 95% seen once. Study-wide findings and caveats: One later analysis, an examination of the 90 to 150 validation repertoires, found that first-cohort TCR clusters tended to co-occur in them. Researchers catalogued 164 TCR beta chains as cytomegalovirus-associated.

This sequence was found in a man aged 18 to 30 in good health and CMV-seronegative. The sample comprised PBMCs. This rearrangement joins TRBV28 to TRBJ1-5, with 8 bases matching TRBD1. CDR3 amino acids: CASSLNRGKGQPQHF. The CDR3 DNA follows: TGTGCCAGCAGTTTAAACAGGGGGAAGGGTCAGCCCCAGCATTTT.